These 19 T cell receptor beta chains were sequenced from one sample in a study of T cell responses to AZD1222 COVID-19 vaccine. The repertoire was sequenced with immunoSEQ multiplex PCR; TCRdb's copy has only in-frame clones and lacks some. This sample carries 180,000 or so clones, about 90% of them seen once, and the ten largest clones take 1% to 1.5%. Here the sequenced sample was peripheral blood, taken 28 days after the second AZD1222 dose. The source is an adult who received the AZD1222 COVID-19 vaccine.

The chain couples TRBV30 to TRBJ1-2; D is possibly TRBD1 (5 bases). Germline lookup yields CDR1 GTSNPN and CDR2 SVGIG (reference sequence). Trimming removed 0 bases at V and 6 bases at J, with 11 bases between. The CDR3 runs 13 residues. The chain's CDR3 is CAWSVRGRDGYTF. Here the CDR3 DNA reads TGTGCCTGGAGTGTGCGGGGGAGGGATGGCTACACCTTC.

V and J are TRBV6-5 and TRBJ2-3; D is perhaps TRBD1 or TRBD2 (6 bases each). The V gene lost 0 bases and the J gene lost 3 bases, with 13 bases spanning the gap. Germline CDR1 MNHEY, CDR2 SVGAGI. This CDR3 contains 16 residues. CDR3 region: CASSYSTPGATDTQYF. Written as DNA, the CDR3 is TGTGCCAGCAGTTACTCGACCCCGGGGGCAACAGATACGCAGTATTTT.

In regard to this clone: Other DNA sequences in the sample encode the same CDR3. The CDR3: CASSIGMNTEAFF. For the CDR3, the DNA is TGTGCCAGTAGTATCGGAATGAACACTGAAGCTTTCTTT. This sequence joins TRBV19 and TRBJ1-1; D is undetermined. There are 13 residues in the CDR3. The germline V gene has CDR1 LNHDA and CDR2 SQIVND (reference sequence). V dropped 3 bases and J dropped 0 bases, with 5 bases sitting between them.

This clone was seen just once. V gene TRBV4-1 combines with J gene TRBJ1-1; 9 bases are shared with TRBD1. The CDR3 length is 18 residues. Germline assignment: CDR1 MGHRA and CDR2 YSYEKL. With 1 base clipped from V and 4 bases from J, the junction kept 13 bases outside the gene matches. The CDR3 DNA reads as TGCGCCAGCAGCCAAGTACGTCAGGACAGGGGTCGTAGCACTGAAGCTTTCTTT. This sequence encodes CASSQVRQDRGRSTEAFF.

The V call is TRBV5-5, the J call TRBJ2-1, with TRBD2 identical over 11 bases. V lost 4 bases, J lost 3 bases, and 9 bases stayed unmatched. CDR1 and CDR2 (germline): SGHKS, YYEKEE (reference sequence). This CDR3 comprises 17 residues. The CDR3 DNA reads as TGTGCCAGCAGCCCGTCACCCGGGACTAGCGGCTACAATGAGCAGTTCTTC. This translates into CASSPSPGTSGYNEQFF.

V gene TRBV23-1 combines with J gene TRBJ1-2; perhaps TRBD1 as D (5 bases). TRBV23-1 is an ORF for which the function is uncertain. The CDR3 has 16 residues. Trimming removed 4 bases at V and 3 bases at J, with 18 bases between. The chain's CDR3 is CASSLKRSARDYGYTF. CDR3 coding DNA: TGCGCCAGCAGTCTAAAGAGGTCGGCCAGGGACTATGGCTACACCTTC.

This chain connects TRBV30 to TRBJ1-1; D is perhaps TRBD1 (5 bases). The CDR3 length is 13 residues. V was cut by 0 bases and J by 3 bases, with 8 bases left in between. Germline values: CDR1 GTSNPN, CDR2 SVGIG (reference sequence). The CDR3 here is CAWSVGGDTEAFF. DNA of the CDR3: TGTGCCTGGAGTGTTGGGGGTGACACTGAAGCTTTCTTT.

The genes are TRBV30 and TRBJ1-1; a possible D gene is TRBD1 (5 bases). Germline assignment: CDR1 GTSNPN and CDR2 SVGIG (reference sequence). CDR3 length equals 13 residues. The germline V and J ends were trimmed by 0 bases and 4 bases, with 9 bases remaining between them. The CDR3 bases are TGTGCCTGGAGTGTAGGGCAGGGCACTGAAGCTTTCTTT. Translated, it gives CAWSVGQGTEAFF.

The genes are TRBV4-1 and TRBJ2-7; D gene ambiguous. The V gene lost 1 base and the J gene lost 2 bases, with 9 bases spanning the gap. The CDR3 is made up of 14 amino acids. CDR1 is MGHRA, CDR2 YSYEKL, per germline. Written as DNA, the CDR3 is TGCGCCAGCAGCCAAGGTGGGTCTACCTACGAGCAGTACTTC. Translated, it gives CASSQGGSTYEQYF.

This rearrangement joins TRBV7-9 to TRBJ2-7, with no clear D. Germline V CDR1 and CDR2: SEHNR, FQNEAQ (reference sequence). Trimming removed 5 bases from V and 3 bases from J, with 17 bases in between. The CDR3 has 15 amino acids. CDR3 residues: CASSLPGFPFYEQYF. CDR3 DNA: TGTGCCAGCAGCCTACCCGGTTTCCCTTTCTACGAGCAGTACTTC. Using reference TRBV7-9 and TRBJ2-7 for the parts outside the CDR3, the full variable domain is DTGVSQNPRHKITKRGQNVTFRCDPISEHNRLYWYRQTLGQGPEFLTYFQNEAQLEKSRLLSDRFSAERPKGSFSTLEIQRTEQGDSAMYLCASSLPGFPFYEQYFGPGTRLTVT.

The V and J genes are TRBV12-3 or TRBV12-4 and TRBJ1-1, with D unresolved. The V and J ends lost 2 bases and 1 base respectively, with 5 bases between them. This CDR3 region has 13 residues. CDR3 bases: TGTGCCAGCAGTTTAAGATGGAACACTGAAGCTTTCTTT. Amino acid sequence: CASSLRWNTEAFF.

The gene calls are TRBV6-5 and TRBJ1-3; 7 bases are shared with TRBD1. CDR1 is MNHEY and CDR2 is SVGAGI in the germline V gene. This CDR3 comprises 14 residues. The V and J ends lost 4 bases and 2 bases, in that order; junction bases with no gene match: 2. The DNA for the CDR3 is TGTGCCAGCAGTTTCAGGGGGACTGGAAACACCATATATTTT. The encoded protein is CASSFRGTGNTIYF.

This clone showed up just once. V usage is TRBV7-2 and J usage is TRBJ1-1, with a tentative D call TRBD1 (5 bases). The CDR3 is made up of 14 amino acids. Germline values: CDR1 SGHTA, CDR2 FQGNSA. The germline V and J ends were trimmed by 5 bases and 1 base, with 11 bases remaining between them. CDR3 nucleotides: TGTGCCAGCAGCGTGCGTAGGGGGAACACTGAAGCTTTCTTT. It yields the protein CASSVRRGNTEAFF.

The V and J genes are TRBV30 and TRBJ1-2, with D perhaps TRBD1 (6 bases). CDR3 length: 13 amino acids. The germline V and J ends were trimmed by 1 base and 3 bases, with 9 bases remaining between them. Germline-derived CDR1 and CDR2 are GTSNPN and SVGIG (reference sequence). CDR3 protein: CAWSAQGDYGYTF. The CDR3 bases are TGTGCCTGGAGTGCACAGGGAGACTATGGCTACACCTTC.

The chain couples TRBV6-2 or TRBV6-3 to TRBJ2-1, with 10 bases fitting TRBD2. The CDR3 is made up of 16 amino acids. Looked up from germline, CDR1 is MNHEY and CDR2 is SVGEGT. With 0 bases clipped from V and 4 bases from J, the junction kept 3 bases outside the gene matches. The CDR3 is CASSYSGTSVYNEQFF. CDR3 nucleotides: TGTGCCAGCAGTTACTCGGGGACTAGCGTATACAATGAGCAGTTCTTC.

The CDR3 nucleotides are TGTGCCAGTAGTACCTATGGGGGTAACAATGAGCAGTTCTTC. Translating it yields CASSTYGGNNEQFF. The chain couples TRBV19 to TRBJ2-1; TRBD1 or TRBD2 may be the D gene (5 bases each). V was pared by 4 bases and J by 5 bases, with 12 bases between. This CDR3 has 14 residues. CDR1 and CDR2 from the germline V gene are LNHDA and SQIVND (reference sequence).

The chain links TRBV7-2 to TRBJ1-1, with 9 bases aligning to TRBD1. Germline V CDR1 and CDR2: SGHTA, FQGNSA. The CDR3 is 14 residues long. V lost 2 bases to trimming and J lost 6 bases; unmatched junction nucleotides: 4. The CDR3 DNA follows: TGTGCCAGCAGCTTACTGGGACAGGGTCCTGAAGCTTTCTTT. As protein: CASSLLGQGPEAFF.

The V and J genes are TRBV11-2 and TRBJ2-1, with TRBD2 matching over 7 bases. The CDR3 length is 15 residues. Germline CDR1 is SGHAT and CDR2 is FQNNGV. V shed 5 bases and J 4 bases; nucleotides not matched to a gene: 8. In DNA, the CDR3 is TGTGCCAGCAGCAGCGGGGCTAGCGCATACAATGAGCAGTTCTTC. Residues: CASSSGASAYNEQFF.

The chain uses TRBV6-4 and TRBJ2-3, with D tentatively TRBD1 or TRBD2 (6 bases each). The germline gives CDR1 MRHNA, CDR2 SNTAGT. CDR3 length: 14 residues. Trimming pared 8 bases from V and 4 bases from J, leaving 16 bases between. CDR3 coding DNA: TGTGCCAGCGGGACTGGGGGGCCGGCAGATACGCAGTATTTT. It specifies CASGTGGPADTQYF.